A single sample is the source of the 20 T cell receptor beta chains below, sequenced in a study of CD8+CD57+ T cells in acquired aplastic anemia. Genomic DNA acted as the template from which TCR beta VDJ combination and CDR3 sequence profiling were carried out. MiXCR, applied by TCRdb to the reads, yields one record per CDR3 protein. In the table there are around 430,000 distinct CDR3 sequences, around a third of which are singletons. CD8+CD57+ cell expansion, shown by flow cytometry, had occurred in the patients selected for sequencing. What was sequenced was sorted CD4+, CD8+, or CD8+CD57+ T cells (not recorded which) from PBMCs. These TCRs come from a human donor with aplastic anemia.

The sample holds a few counts of this clonotype. One end of the junction fails to match germline, which may point to a read error. The chain employs TRBV29-1 and TRBJ2-1; TRBD1 matches 7 bases. Germline CDR1 is SQVTM and CDR2 is ANQGSEA. The CDR3 consists of 13 residues. CDR3 amino acids: CSVEGTVYNEQLF. The CDR3 DNA reads as TGCAGCGTTGAGGGGACAGTTTACAATGAGCAGCTCTTC.

This clonotype was counted many times. The CDR3 reads CASSLDGVAKDYTF. CDR3 coding DNA: TGCGCCAGCAGCTTGGACGGGGTAGCAAAGGACTACACCTTC. The chain links TRBV5-1 to TRBJ1-2; D is undetermined. In germline, CDR1 is SGHRS, CDR2 YFSETQ. CDR3 length equals 14 residues. The germline V and J ends were trimmed by 0 bases and 10 bases, with 16 bases remaining between them.

This clonotype showed up many times. The chain combines TRBV7-2 with TRBJ1-3; D perhaps matches TRBD1 (6 bases). The CDR3 is 16 residues long. Trimming stripped 5 bases from V and 0 bases from J, with 14 bases between. Germline V gene lookup returns CDR1 SGHTA and CDR2 FQGNSA. CDR3 loop: CASSLGQPSSGNTIYF. The CDR3 DNA reads as TGTGCCAGCAGCCTCGGACAGCCGAGCTCTGGAAACACCATATATTTT.

There are many counts of this clonotype. J is TRBJ1-3 and V is TRBV2; tentative D call: TRBD1 (5 bases). V lost 1 base and J lost 8, with 18 bases in between. The CDR3 has 16 residues. Germline assignment: CDR1 SNHLY and CDR2 FYNNEI. CDR3 bases: TGTGCCAGCAGTGAAGATTGGGCAGGGTTTAGGTACACCATATATTTT. It specifies CASSEDWAGFRYTIYF.

A word on this clonotype: This may be a read error, as it is one base from a much larger clone. This likely comes from a read error, as the CDR3 has no conserved phenylalanine or tryptophan at its end. The chain employs TRBV24-1 and TRBJ1-5; 8 positions match TRBD1. Trimming at V came to 11 bases and at J to 3 bases, leaving 17 bases not matched to a gene. The germline gives CDR1 KGHDR, CDR2 SFDVKD. The CDR3 spans 17 residues. This CDR3 is CASSMAGQGVTNQPQHV. The CDR3 DNA follows: TGTGCCAGTAGTATGGCAGGACAGGGTGTGACCAATCAGCCCCAGCATGTT.

This clonotype came up a few times. The chain links TRBV4-1 to TRBJ2-7; D is possibly TRBD2 (6 bases). This CDR3 contains 14 residues. Germline loops: CDR1 MGHRA, CDR2 YSYEKL. With 2 bases removed from V and 0 bases from J, the gap between germline ends came to 8 bases. The CDR3 region is CASSQPGLSYEQYF. As DNA, the CDR3 is TGCGCCAGCAGCCAACCGGGACTCTCCTACGAGCAGTACTTC.

The chain uses TRBV28 and TRBJ1-4; D is uncertain. The germline V gene has CDR1 MDHEN and CDR2 SYDVKM. Trimming shortened V by 9 bases and J by 4 bases, and 12 bases separated the two germline ends. The CDR3 has 13 residues. The CDR3 reads CASKDPLNEKLFF. The DNA for the CDR3 is TGTGCCAGTAAGGACCCCCTTAATGAAAAACTGTTTTTT.

To note about this clonotype: With a much larger clone just one base away, this may be a read error. The chain couples TRBV7-3 to TRBJ1-1, with D possibly TRBD1 on 6 matching bases. Germline CDR1 and CDR2: SGHTA and FQGTGA. The CDR3 runs 13 residues. The CDR3 loop is CANSRTDDTEAFF. CDR3 DNA sequence: TGTGCCAACAGCAGGACAGACGACACTGAAGCTTTCTTT.

To note about this clonotype: A read error may explain this, as a much larger clone is one base away. This chain uses TRBV20-1 with TRBJ2-7; TRBD2 might be the D (7 bases). This CDR3 contains 12 residues. Germline assignment: CDR1 DFQATT and CDR2 SNEGSKA (reference sequence). V was pared by 7 bases and J by 7 bases, with 17 bases between. The CDR3 DNA follows: TGCAGTGTCGGTCGGGGGGCGGGAGAGCAGTACTTC. Translation gives CSVGRGAGEQYF.

This clonotype has just a few counts. The chain employs TRBV12-3 or TRBV12-4 and TRBJ1-3, with a possible D match to TRBD1 (5 bases). V was shortened by 3 bases and J by 0 bases, with 12 bases between the two germline ends. The length of the CDR3 is 16 residues. The DNA of the CDR3 is TGTGCCAGCAGTTTTGGGGCAGGGTACTCTGGAAACACCATATATTTT. Translated: CASSFGAGYSGNTIYF.

V gene TRBV30 combines with J gene TRBJ1-3; TRBD1 agrees at 7 bases. The germline gives CDR1 GTSNPN, CDR2 SVGIG (reference sequence). This CDR3 spans 15 amino acids. Trimming cost V 0 bases and J 4 bases; bases outside gene matches: 6. This CDR3 reads CAWSVLAGGGNTIYF. CDR3 coding DNA: TGTGCCTGGAGTGTACTAGCAGGGGGAGGAAACACCATATATTTT.

In its sample, this clonotype was seen many times. The chain carries TRBV7-2 and TRBJ1-2; D unresolved. The germline gives CDR1 SGHTA, CDR2 FQGNSA. The germline V and J ends were trimmed by 7 bases and 3 bases, with 18 bases remaining between them. The CDR3 is 15 amino acids. The CDR3 bases are TGTGCCAGCACCCAAAGAGGACGGCAAGACTATGGCTACACCTTC. Residues: CASTQRGRQDYGYTF.

The chain joins TRBV15 to TRBJ2-1; D call uncertain. Germline V CDR1 and CDR2: LNHNV, YYDKDF (reference sequence). V lost 0 bases to trimming and J lost 7 bases, with 16 bases between them. The CDR3 runs 16 residues. The CDR3 is CATSRDVGLKGNEQFF. The CDR3 DNA sequence: TGTGCCACCAGCAGAGATGTGGGGTTAAAAGGAAATGAGCAGTTCTTC.

This clonotype has only a few counts. The chain recombines TRBV4-2 with TRBJ1-1, with unresolved D. CDR3 length equals 15 residues. The V end lost 6 bases, the J end lost 1 base, and 15 bases lay between the germline ends. Germline CDR1 reads LGHNA; CDR2 reads YNFKEQ. The CDR3 DNA sequence: TGTGCCAGCAGTCAGACCCGACTGGGGAACACTGAAGCTTTCTTT. Protein sequence: CASSQTRLGNTEAFF.

This clonotype came up a few times. The germline gene is not matched at one end of the junction; a read error may be the cause. The chain couples TRBV12-3 or TRBV12-4 to TRBJ1-4; no clear D gene. The length of the CDR3 is 14 residues. CDR3 protein: CASSFMDGDEKLFF. Written as DNA, the CDR3 is TGTGCCAGCAGTTTCATGGACGGTGATGAGAAACTGTTTTTT.

In the case of this clonotype: A much larger clone is a single base away; this may be a read error. The chain employs TRBV19 and TRBJ1-2, with 7 bases aligning to TRBD1. J gave up 8 bases and V 9 bases, and 12 bases lay outside the gene matches. The CDR3 consists of 13 residues. Germline V gives CDR1 LNHDA, CDR2 SQIVND (reference sequence). CDR3 coding DNA: TGTGCCAGCCCGGGACAGAACGAAGGGGGCTACACCTTC. The encoded protein is CASPGQNEGGYTF.

This clonotype was detected many times. The chain links TRBV4-3 to TRBJ1-2, with a weak D call TRBD1 (5 bases). Per germline, CDR1 LGHNA and CDR2 YSLEER. The CDR3 length is 13 residues. The germline V and J ends were trimmed by 1 base and 8 bases, with 11 bases remaining between them. Here the CDR3 reads CASSQGRDRGYTF. The DNA of the CDR3 is TGCGCCAGCAGCCAAGGCAGGGATCGCGGCTACACCTTC.

The CDR3 coding sequence is TGTGCCAGCAGTGAGCTAGCCCAGTTCTTC. It is translated as CASSELAQFF. The rearrangement uses TRBV7-2 and TRBJ2-1, with D perhaps TRBD2 (5 bases). The CDR3 is 10 amino acids. Germline V gives CDR1 SGHTA, CDR2 FQGNSA. V lost 6 bases, J lost 13 bases, and 10 bases lay in between.

This clonotype occurred a few times. The chain links TRBV10-3 to TRBJ1-1, with 9 bases that match TRBD1. V shed 10 bases and J 3 bases; nucleotides not matched to a gene: 21. Germline-derived CDR1 and CDR2 are ENHRY and SYGVKD. The CDR3 runs to 18 residues. The DNA of the CDR3 is TGTGCCAGCAGCCCCCTCGCAGGACAGGGGTTGTTTGACACTGAAGCTTTCTTT. It codes for CASSPLAGQGLFDTEAFF.

Many counts were recorded for this clonotype. The chain uses TRBV20-1 and TRBJ1-5; D unclear. This CDR3 has 12 amino acids. Germline V gene sequence: CDR1 DFQATT, CDR2 SNEGSKA (reference sequence). Between the trimmed V and J ends, which lost 2 bases and 5 bases, there was a span of 7 bases. The CDR3 is CSARKGYQPQHF. In nucleotides, the CDR3 is TGCAGTGCTAGAAAAGGATATCAGCCCCAGCATTTT.